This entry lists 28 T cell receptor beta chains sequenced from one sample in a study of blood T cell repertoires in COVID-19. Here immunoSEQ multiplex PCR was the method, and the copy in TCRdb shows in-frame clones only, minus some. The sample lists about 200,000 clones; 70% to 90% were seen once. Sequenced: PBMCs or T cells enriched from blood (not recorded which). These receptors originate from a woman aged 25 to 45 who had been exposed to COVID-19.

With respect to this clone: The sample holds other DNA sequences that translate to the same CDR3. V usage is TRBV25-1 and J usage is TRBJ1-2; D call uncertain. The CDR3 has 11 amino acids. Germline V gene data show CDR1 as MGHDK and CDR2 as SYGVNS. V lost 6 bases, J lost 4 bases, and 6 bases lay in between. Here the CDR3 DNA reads TGTGCCAGCAGCGTCGGCTATGGCTACACCTTC. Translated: CASSVGYGYTF.

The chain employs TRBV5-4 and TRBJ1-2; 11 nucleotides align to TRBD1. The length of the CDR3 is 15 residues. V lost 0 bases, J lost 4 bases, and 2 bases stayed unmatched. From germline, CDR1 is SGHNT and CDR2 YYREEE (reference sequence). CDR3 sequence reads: CASSLADRGLYGYTF. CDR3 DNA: TGTGCCAGCAGCTTGGCGGACAGGGGGCTCTATGGCTACACCTTC.

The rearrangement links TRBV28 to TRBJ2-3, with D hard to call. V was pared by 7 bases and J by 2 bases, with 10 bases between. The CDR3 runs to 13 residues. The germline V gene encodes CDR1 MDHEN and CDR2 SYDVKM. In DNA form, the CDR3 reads TGTGCCAGCACTCCTCCGGTCACAGATACGCAGTATTTT. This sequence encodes CASTPPVTDTQYF.

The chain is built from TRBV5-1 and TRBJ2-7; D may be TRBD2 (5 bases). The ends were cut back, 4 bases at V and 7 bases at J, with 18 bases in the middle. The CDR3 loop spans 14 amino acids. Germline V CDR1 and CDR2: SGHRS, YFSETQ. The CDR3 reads CASSLGLSGKEQYF. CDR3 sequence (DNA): TGCGCCAGCAGCCTTGGACTGTCTGGCAAAGAGCAGTACTTC.

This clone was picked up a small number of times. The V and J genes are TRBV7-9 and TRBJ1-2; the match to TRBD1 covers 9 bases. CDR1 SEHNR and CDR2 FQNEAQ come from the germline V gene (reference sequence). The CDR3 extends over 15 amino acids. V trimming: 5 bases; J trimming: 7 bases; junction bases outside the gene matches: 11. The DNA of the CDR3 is TGTGCCAGCAGCCTCAACCTCGACAGGGGGGGTGGCTACACCTTC. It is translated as CASSLNLDRGGGYTF.

In DNA form, the CDR3 reads TGTGCCAGCAGTACTAGGACAGGGAGTAGTGAAAAACTGTTTTTT. Translating it yields CASSTRTGSSEKLFF. The chain is built from TRBV27 and TRBJ1-4, with 8 positions matching TRBD1. The V segment lost 5 bases and the J segment 7 bases; nucleotides outside the gene matches: 9. This CDR3 comprises 15 residues. Germline V lookup: CDR1 MNHEY, CDR2 SMNVEV (reference sequence).

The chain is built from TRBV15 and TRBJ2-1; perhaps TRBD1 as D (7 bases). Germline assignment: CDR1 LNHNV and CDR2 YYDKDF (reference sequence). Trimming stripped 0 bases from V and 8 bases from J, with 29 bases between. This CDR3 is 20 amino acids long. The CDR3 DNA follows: TGTGCCACCAGCAGAGATCCCATCAGCCAGGGGGTCGGGGGTTGGCATGAGCAGTTCTTC. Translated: CATSRDPISQGVGGWHEQFF.

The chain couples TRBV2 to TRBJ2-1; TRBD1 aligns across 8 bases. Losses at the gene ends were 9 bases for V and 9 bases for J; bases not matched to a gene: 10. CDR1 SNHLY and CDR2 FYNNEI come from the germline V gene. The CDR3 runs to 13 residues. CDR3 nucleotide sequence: TGTGCCAGTCTCGGGGACAGGAGCACTGAGCAGTTCTTC. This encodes CASLGDRSTEQFF.

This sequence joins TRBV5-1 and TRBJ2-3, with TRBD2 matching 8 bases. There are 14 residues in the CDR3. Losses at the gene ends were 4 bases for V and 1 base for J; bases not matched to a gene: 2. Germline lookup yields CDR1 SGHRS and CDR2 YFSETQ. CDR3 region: CASSPRGGTDTQYF. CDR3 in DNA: TGCGCCAGCAGCCCGCGGGGGGGCACAGATACGCAGTATTTT.

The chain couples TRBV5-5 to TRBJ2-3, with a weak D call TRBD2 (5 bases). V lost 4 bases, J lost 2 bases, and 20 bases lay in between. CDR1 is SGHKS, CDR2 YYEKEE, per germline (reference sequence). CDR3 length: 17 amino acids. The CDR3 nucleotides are TGTGCCAGCAGCCCCAAGGATTTCGGGGTTTTCACAGATACGCAGTATTTT. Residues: CASSPKDFGVFTDTQYF.

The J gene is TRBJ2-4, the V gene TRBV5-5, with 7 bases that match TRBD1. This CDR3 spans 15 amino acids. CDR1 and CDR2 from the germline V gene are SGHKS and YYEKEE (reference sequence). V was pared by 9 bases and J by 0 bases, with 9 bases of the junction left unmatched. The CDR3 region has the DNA TGTGCCACCACAGACAGGGATCTAGCCAAAAACATTCAGTACTTC. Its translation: CATTDRDLAKNIQYF. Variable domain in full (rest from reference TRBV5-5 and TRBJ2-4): DAGVTQSPTHLIKTRGQQVTLRCSPISGHKSVSWYQQVLGQGPQFIFQYYEKEERGRGNFPDRFSARQFPNYSSELNVNALLLGDSALYLCATTDRDLAKNIQYFGAGTRLSVL.

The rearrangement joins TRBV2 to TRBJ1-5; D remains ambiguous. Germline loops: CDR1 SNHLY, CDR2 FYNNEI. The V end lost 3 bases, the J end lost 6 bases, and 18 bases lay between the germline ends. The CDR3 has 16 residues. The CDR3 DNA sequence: TGTGCCAGCAGTGATGTTGATTCGGTTTTTTCTCAGCCCCAGCATTTT. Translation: CASSDVDSVFSQPQHF.

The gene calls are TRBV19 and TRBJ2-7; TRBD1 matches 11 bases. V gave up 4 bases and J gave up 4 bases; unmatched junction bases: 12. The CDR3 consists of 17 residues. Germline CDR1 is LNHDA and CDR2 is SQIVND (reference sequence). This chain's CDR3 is CASSRGQGGPTAYEQYF. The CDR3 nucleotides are TGTGCCAGTAGTAGGGGACAGGGGGGCCCAACCGCGTACGAGCAGTACTTC.

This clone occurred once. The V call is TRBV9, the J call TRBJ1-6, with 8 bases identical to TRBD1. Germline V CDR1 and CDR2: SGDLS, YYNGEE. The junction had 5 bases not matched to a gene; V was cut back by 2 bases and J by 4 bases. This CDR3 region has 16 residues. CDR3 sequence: CASSVSDRAYNSPLHF. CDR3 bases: TGTGCCAGCAGCGTCTCGGACAGGGCTTATAATTCACCCCTCCACTTT.

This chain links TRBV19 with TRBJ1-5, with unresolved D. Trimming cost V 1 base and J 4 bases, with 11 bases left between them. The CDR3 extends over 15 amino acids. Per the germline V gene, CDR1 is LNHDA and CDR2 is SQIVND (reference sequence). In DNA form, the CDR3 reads TGTGCCAGTAGTATAGGGGCTAACACGAATCAGCCCCAGCATTTT. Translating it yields CASSIGANTNQPQHF.

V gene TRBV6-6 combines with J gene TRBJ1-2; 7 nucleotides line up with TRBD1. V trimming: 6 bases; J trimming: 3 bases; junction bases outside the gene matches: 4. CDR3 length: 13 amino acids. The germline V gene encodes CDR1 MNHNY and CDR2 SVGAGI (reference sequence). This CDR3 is CASRRGLDYGYTF. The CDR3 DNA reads TGTGCCAGCAGGAGGGGGCTGGACTATGGCTACACCTTC.

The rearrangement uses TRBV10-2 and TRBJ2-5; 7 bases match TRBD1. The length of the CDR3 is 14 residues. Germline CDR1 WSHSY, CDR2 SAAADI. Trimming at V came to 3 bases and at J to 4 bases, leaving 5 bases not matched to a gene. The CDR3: CASSEGGRLETQYF. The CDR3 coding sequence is TGCGCCAGCAGTGAAGGGGGCAGGTTAGAGACCCAGTACTTC.

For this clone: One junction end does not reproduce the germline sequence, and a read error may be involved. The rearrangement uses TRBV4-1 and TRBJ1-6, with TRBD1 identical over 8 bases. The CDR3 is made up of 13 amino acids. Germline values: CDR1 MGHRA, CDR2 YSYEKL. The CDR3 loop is CASSQGTGPPVYF. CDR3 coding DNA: TGCGCCAGCAGCCAAGGGACAGGGCCTCCCGTATACTTT.

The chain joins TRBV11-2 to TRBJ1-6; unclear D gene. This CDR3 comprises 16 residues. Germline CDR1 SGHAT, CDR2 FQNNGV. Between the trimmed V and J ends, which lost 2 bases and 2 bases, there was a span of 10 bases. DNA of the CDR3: TGTGCCAGCAGCTTAACGGTAGCCGCCTATAATTCACCCCTCCACTTT. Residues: CASSLTVAAYNSPLHF. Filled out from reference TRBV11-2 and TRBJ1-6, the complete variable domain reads EAGVAQSPRYKIIEKRQSVAFWCNPISGHATLYWYQQILGQGPKLLIQFQNNGVVDDSQLPKDRFSAERLKGVDSTLKIQPAKLEDSAVYLCASSLTVAAYNSPLHFGNGTRLTVT.

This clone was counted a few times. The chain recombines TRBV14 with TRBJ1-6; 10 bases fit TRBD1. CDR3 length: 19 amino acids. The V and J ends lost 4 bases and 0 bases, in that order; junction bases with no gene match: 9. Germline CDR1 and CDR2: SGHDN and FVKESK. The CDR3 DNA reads TGTGCCAGCAGCCGCACCGGGACAGGGGACTCCTCCTATAATTCACCCCTCCACTTT. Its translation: CASSRTGTGDSSYNSPLHF.

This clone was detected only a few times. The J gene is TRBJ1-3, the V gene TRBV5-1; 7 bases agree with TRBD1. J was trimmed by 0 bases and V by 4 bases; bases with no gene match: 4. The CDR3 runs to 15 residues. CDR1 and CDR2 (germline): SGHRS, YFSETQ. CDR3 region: CASSLTGPSGNTIYF. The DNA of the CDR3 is TGCGCCAGCAGCCTGACAGGGCCCTCTGGAAACACCATATATTTT.

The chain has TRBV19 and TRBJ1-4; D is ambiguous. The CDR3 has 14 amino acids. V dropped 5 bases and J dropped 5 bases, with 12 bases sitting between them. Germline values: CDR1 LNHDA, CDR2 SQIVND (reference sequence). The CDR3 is CASSPWAGNEKLFF. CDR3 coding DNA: TGTGCCAGTAGTCCTTGGGCCGGAAATGAAAAACTGTTTTTT. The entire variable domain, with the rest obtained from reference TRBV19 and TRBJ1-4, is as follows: DGGITQSPKYLFRKEGQNVTLSCEQNLNHDAMYWYRQDPGQGLRLIYYSQIVNDFQKGDIAEGYSVSREKKESFPLTVTSAQKNPTAFYLCASSPWAGNEKLFFGSGTQLSVL.

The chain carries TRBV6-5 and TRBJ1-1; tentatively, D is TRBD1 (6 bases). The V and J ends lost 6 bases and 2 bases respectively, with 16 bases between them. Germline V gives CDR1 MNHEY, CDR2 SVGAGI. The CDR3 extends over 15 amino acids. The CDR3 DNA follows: TGTGCCAGCAGCCTCGTAACAGGGCGAAACACTGAAGCTTTCTTT. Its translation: CASSLVTGRNTEAFF.

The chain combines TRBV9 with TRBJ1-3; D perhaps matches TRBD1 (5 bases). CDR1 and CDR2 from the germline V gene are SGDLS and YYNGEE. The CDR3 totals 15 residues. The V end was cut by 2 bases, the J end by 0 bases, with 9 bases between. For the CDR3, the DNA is TGTGCCAGCAGCGTGCAGGGCGGCTCTGGAAACACCATATATTTT. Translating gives CASSVQGGSGNTIYF.

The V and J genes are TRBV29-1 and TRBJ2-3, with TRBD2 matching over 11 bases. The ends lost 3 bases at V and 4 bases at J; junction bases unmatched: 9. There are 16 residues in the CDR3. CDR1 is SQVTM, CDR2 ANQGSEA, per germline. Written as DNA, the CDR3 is TGCAGCGTTGACGTTAGCGGGGGGGCCATCGCAGATACGCAGTATTTT. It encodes CSVDVSGGAIADTQYF.

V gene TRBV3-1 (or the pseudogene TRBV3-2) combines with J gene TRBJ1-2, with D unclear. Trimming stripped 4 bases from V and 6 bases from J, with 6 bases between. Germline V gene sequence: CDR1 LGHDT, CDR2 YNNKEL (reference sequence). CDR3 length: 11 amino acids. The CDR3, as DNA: TGTGCCAGCAGCCTCGGAGATGGCTACACCTTC. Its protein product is CASSLGDGYTF.

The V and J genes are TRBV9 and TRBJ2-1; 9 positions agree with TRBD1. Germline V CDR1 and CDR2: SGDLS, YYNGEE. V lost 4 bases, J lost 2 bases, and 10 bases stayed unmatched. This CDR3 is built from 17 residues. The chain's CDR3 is CASSPRTGESTYNEQFF. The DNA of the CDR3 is TGTGCCAGCAGCCCCCGGACAGGGGAGTCCACCTACAATGAGCAGTTCTTC.

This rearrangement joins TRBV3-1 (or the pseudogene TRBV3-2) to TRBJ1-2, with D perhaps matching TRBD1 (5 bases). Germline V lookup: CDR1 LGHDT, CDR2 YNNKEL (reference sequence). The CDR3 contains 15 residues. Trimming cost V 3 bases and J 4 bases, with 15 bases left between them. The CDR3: CASSHGLGGGYGYTF. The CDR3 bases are TGTGCCAGCAGCCACGGACTTGGGGGAGGCTATGGCTACACCTTC.